This paragraph reports one T cell receptor beta chain. The antigen is unknown. The observed sequence ends 3 residues before the CDR3 terminus, with the missing tail filled in from the germline J gene. The record originates from a study of T cells in women clearing cervical HPV infection. Study-wide findings and caveats: Unknown T-cell numbers per sample may underlie the richness differences.

Germline V gives CDR1 SGHVS, CDR2 FNYEAQ. The CDR3 extends over 16 amino acids. Trimming cost V 5 bases and J 5 bases; bases outside gene matches: 12. The data were produced by immunoSEQ multiplex PCR, yet TCRdb's version contains in-frame clones alone and is incomplete. The sample totals tens of thousands of clones. The sequence came from a woman aged 18 to 75 with a cervical HPV16 infection that either progressed to CIN3+ or cleared (not recorded which). V usage is TRBV7-6 and J usage is TRBJ2-5; 9 positions agree with TRBD1. The source material was blood buffy coat. CDR3 bases read: TGTGCCAGCAGCCGATTGACAGGGGGAAGGTTGGAGACC. Its translation: CASSRLTGGRLET. The full CDR3 protein is CASSRLTGGRLETQYF.